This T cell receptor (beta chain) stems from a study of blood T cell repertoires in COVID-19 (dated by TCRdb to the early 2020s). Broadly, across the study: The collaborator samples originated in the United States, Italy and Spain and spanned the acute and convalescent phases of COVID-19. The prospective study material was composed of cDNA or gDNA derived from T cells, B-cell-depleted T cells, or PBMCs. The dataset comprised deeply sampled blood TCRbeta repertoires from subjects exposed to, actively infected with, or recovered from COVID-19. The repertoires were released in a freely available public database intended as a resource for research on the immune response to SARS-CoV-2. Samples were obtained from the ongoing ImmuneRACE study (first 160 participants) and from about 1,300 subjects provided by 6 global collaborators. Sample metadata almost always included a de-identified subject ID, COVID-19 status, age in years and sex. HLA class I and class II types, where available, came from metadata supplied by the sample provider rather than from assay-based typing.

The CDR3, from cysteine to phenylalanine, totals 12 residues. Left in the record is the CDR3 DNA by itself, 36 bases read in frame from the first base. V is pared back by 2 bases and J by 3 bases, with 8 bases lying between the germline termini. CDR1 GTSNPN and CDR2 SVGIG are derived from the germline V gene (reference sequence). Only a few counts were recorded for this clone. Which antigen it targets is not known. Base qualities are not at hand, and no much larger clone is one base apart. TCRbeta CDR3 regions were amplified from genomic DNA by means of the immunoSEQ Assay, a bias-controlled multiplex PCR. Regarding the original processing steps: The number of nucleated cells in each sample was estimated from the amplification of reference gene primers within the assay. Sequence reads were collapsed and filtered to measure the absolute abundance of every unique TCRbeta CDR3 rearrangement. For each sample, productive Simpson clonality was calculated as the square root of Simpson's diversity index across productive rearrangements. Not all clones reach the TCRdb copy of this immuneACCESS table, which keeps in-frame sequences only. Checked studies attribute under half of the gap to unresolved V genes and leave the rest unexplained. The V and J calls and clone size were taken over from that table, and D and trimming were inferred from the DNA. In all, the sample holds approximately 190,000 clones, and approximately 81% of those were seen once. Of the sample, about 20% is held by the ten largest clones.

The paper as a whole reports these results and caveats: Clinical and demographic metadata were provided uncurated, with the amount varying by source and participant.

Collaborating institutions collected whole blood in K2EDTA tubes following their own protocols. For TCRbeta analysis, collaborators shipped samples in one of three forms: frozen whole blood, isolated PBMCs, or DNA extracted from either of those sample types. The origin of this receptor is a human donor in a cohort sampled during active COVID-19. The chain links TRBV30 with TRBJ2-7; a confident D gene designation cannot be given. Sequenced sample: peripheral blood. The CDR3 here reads CAWSPGSYEQYF. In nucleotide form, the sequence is TGTGCCTGGAGTCCAGGCAGCTACGAGCAGTACTTC.